The clone carrying this TCR beta chain was detected many times. A second PCR of 7 to 11 cycles used a sample-barcoded 5' primer and a J-beta primer mix. TCRdb re-called the 5' RACE reads with MiXCR, one entry per CDR3 protein. This sample has roughly 650,000 distinct CDR3 sequences; about 32% occur once, and the top ten carry 15%. This entry is derived from a study of blood T cells in healthy people across ages. Input material: blood. The TCR comes from an elderly woman in good health.

CDR3 DNA sequence: TGTGCCAGCAGCCCCCCGAGAGCGGGCACTCCTCATGAGCAGTTCTTC. Residues: CASSPPRAGTPHEQFF. J is TRBJ2-1 and V is TRBV6-2 or TRBV6-3; possible D gene TRBD2, 6 bases. This CDR3 has 16 residues. Trimming took 6 bases from V and 8 from J, leaving 23 bases between them. CDR1 MNHEY and CDR2 SVGEGT come from the germline V gene.